Here is one T cell receptor (beta chain) with its context. What it binds is not known. This sample is part of a study of T-cell reconstitution after alpha-beta-depleted transplantation in children. The library targeted TCRbeta and was prepared with unique molecular identifiers. TCRdb itself ran the PCR reads through MiXCR, one entry per CDR3 protein. The profile covers around 580,000 distinct CDR3 sequences, with more than 20% appearing a single time and 30% to 45% taken by the ten largest. Whole-study findings and limits: From surviving recipient T cells and thymic progenitors came the high day-60 TCRbeta diversity observed in some patients. Reports say that about two months after transplant, the alpha-beta T cells came out of several hundred graft clones that had expanded.

The sequences come from PBMCs, collected before TCRalphabeta/CD19-depleted stem cell transplant. The clonotype comes from a boy younger than two with Wiskott-Aldrich syndrome, due to receive a stem cell transplant.

The CDR3 DNA reads as TGTGCCAGCAGTTTATTTCCCCCGACTAGCGGGAGGGCCGGTGAGCAGTTCTTC. Translation: CASSLFPPTSGRAGEQFF. The genes are TRBV27 and TRBJ2-1; TRBD2 matches 14 bases. Germline V gene data show CDR1 as MNHEY and CDR2 as SMNVEV (reference sequence). CDR3 length: 18 amino acids. V lost 1 base, J lost 9 bases, and 11 bases stayed unmatched.